This T cell receptor (beta chain) was sequenced during a study of tumor and adjacent non-tumor tissue in lung cancer. Three rounds of nested PCR, following a modified ARM-PCR protocol, produced the TCRbeta library. TCRdb reprocessed the multiplex PCR reads via MiXCR and lists one record per CDR3 protein. This sample yields 90,000 to 100,000 distinct CDR3 sequences, of which more than 80% are seen a single time; approximately 28% belongs to the top ten. This sample's RNA came from whole unsorted tissue. Distant lung tissue was collected more than 3 cm away from the tumor edge. Chemotherapy-naive patients with new lung cancer underwent thoracic surgery in China, August–late 2014. The V gene lost 1 base and the J gene lost 6 bases, with 15 bases spanning the gap. Per germline, CDR1 SGHAT and CDR2 FQDESV (reference sequence). This CDR3 comprises 16 residues.

The sequencing input was distant non-tumor lung tissue. The chain employs TRBV11-1 and TRBJ2-2; possible D gene TRBD1, 5 bases. This clonotype was sampled from a man aged 60 to 69 with small cell lung cancer. The CDR3 loop reads CASSLGQQSLAGELFF. CDR3 coding DNA: TGTGCCAGCAGCTTAGGACAGCAATCTCTAGCCGGGGAGCTGTTTTTT.